This TCR beta chain was sequenced for a study of cytomegalovirus exposure and HLA in healthy donors. Study results and limitations: For most TCR beta V segments, an earlier analysis put the productive rate at about 87% or about 30% of the time.

60 Vbeta and 13 Jbeta primers were used in PCR. Assay used: immunoSEQ multiplex PCR; TCRdb lists only in-frame clones, some missing. The sample has tens of thousands of clones, approximately 84% seen once. These donors, healthy bone marrow donors, were studied. The V gene lost 4 bases and the J gene lost 6 bases, with 16 bases spanning the gap. Germline assignment: CDR1 SGHTA and CDR2 FQGNSA. CDR3 length: 15 residues. On this clone: Antigen: not known.

Material: PBMCs. This chain connects TRBV7-2 to TRBJ2-1, with D perhaps TRBD1 (5 bases). This TCR came from a man younger than 30 in good health and CMV-seronegative. The CDR3 DNA follows: TGTGCCAGCAGCTCCTTCCCAAGGGGATCCAATGAGCAGTTCTTC. Amino acids: CASSSFPRGSNEQFF.